This record covers a single T cell receptor (beta chain). Primed by a sample-barcoded 5' primer and a J-beta primer mix, a second PCR proceeded for 7 to 11 cycles. One entry per CDR3 protein results from TCRdb running MiXCR on the 5' RACE reads. The data hold about 570,000 distinct CDR3 sequences, with approximately 30% observed a single time. There are 13 residues in the CDR3. Germline CDR1 is SEHNR and CDR2 is FQNEAQ (reference sequence). V lost 5 bases to trimming and J lost 4 bases, with 11 bases between them. Per-sample PBMC isolation yielded at least 6.5 million cells. This specimen comes from a study of blood T cells in healthy people across ages.

The sample was blood. The V gene is TRBV7-9, the J gene TRBJ2-5, with D maybe TRBD1 (5 bases). The clonotype was recovered from a woman between 70 and 85 years old in good health. The CDR3 sequence is CASSRSGAETQYF. CDR3 nucleotides: TGTGCCAGCAGCCGTTCTGGGGCAGAGACCCAGTACTTC.